A selection of T cell receptor beta chains follows, all from one sample in a study of T-cell memory formation after mild COVID-19. MiXCR was run by TCRdb on the 5' RACE reads, yielding one entry per CDR3 protein. The sample lists fewer than 150,000 distinct CDR3 sequences, approximately 6.3% seen once, with 2% to 2.5% in the top ten. Sequenced input: PBMCs or a T cell subset sorted from them (not recorded which). These receptors came from an adult woman who had mild COVID-19 (a few samples of this study predate the infection). Cell type and time point are not known. Each CDR3 is given with its conserved first and last residue. The order of the fields is D gene, clone size, J gene, V gene, CDR3 DNA, CDR3 protein. The D gene is left open where the match is weak. Clone size is given for some rows only: seen once, a few or many times, or a class if the clone is expanded.

NA,few,TRBJ2-1,TRBV7-2,TGTGCCAGCAGCTTGGGGGTCCCTATGAACAATGAGCAGTTCTTC,CASSLGVPMNNEQFF
NA,many,TRBJ2-1,TRBV29-1,TGCAGCGTTGAGGTCAGGGCCTCTGCAGCGGGGCAGTTCTTC,CSVEVRASAAGQFF
NA,many,TRBJ1-6,TRBV27,TGTGCCAGCAGTTTCAACGGACAGTCCTCCGTACCCCTCCACTTT,CASSFNGQSSVPLHF
TRBD2,few,TRBJ2-1,TRBV6-6,TGTGCCAGCAGTTACGCGTTAGCGGGGAACAATGAGCAGTTCTTC,CASSYALAGNNEQFF
TRBD2,NA,TRBJ2-3,TRBV5-1,TGCGCCAGCAGCTTGGATGGACTAGCGGGAGGAGATACGCAGTATTTT,CASSLDGLAGGDTQYF
NA,NA,TRBJ2-3,TRBV7-9,TGTGCCAGCAGCTTAAACTCCCAGCGCACAGATACGCAGTATTTT,CASSLNSQRTDTQYF
NA,NA,TRBJ1-3,TRBV12-3/TRBV12-4,TGTGCCAGCAGTGGCCTAGGGCGAAACACCATATATTTT,CASSGLGRNTIYF
NA,few,TRBJ2-1,TRBV5-1,TGCGCCAGCAGCTCGGACCACTCGGGCGATGAGCAGTTCTTC,CASSSDHSGDEQFF
NA,NA,TRBJ1-2,TRBV9,TGTGCCAGCTACAGGGAAAAATATGGCTACACCTTC,CASYREKYGYTF
NA,few,TRBJ1-1,TRBV29-1,TGCAGCGTTGAAGATTTCCTGAACACTGAAGCTTTCTTT,CSVEDFLNTEAFF
NA,many,TRBJ1-5,TRBV5-5,TGTGCCAGCAGCTTATTATGGGGGGGCAATCAGCCCCAGCATTTT,CASSLLWGGNQPQHF
TRBD1,many,TRBJ2-3,TRBV6-2/TRBV6-3,TGTGCCAGCAGACAGGGGGCAGATACGCAGTATTTT,CASRQGADTQYF
NA,NA,TRBJ2-7,TRBV10-3,TGTGCCATCAGTGTTGGGGACTCGGGTCCCTACGAGCAGTACTTC,CAISVGDSGPYEQYF
TRBD2,many,TRBJ2-3,TRBV20-1,TGCAGTGCCACCGGACTAGCGGGAGGGTTTGGAGATACGCAGTATTTT,CSATGLAGGFGDTQYF
NA,many,TRBJ1-5,TRBV24-1,TGTGCCACCTATACTTCTCGGGCAGGGCGTCAGCCCCAGCATTTT,CATYTSRAGRQPQHF
TRBD2,many,TRBJ2-1,TRBV7-6,TGTGCCAGCAGCTATGGGACTAGCGGGGGTGGGGATGAGCAGTTCTTC,CASSYGTSGGGDEQFF